This section outlines one T cell receptor (beta chain) sequence together with its context. The sample belongs to a study of shared clonotypes between healthy human individuals. Profiling relied on immunoSEQ multiplex PCR, and the TCRdb table lists in-frame clones only, not all of them. Altogether 2.3 million or so clones are present, 93% being singletons, with the ten largest covering about 0.41%. In germline, CDR1 is KGHSH, CDR2 LQKENI. V lost 0 bases and J 10 bases, leaving 18 bases between the germline ends. The CDR3 spans 15 residues. This clonotype was sampled from a man aged 18 to 30 in good health. Some clones in this sample may be carry-over from other donors' samples. The chain uses TRBV18 and TRBJ1-2; weak D call: TRBD1 (5 bases). Material: naive CD4+ T cells from PBMCs. Described subset: CD45RA+ positively selected. In DNA, the CDR3 is TGTGCCAGCTCACCACCGATCGGGGGGACCTCTGACTACACCTTC. It yields the protein CASSPPIGGTSDYTF.